This TCR beta chain was identified in a study of blood T cell repertoires in COVID-19. Note on this clone: Other DNA sequences in the same sample also yield this CDR3.

Sequenced by immunoSEQ multiplex PCR; TCRdb stores in-frame clones only, minus some. The sample has some 300,000 clones; around 89% are singletons. V was clipped by 2 bases and J by 3 bases, with 8 bases between them. Germline assignment: CDR1 SGHRS and CDR2 YFSETQ. The CDR3 consists of 13 residues. What was sequenced was PBMCs or T cells enriched from blood (not recorded which). V is TRBV5-1 and J is TRBJ1-2; D gene ambiguous. The sequence derives from a woman aged 60 to 75 in a cohort exposed to, infected with or recovered from COVID-19 (not recorded which). The CDR3 loop reads CASSFEGDYGYTF. The CDR3 region has the DNA TGCGCCAGCAGCTTTGAAGGAGACTATGGCTACACCTTC.